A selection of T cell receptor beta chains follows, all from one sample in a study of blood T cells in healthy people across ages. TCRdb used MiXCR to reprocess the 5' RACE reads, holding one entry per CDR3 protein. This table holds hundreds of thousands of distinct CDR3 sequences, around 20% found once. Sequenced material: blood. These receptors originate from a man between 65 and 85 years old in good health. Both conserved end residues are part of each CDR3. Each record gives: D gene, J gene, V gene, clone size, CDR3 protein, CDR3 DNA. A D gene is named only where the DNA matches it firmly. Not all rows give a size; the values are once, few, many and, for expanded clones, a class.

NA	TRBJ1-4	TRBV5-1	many	CASSLVGATNEKLFF	TGTGCCAGCAGCTTAGTAGGGGCAACTAATGAAAAACTGTTTTTT
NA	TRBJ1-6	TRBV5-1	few	CASSLDGGGYNSPLHF	TGCGCCAGCAGCTTGGACGGGGGCGGTTATAATTCACCCCTCCACTTT
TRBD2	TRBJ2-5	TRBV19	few	CASSPGTSGTTGTQYF	TGTGCCAGTAGTCCTGGGACTAGCGGGACCACCGGGACCCAGTACTTC
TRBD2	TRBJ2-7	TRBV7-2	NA	CASSRPQTSGPSYEQYF	TGTGCCAGCAGCCGTCCCCAGACTAGCGGGCCTTCCTACGAGCAGTACTTC
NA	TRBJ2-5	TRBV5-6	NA	CASSPLLDGNQETQYF	TGTGCCAGCAGCCCTCTCCTGGACGGAAACCAAGAGACCCAGTACTTC
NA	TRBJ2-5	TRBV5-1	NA	CASSPGPGSEETQYF	TGCGCCAGCAGCCCCGGACCAGGGAGTGAAGAGACCCAGTACTTC
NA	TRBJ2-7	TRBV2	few	CASSEQSGGAYEQYF	TGTGCCAGCAGTGAACAGTCAGGGGGGGCCTACGAGCAGTACTTC
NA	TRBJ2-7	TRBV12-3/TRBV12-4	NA	CASSPGEYEQYF	TGTGCCAGCAGTCCCGGAGAATACGAGCAGTACTTC
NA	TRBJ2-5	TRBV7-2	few	CASSLLPLRGGETQYF	TGTGCCAGCAGCTTACTCCCTCTCAGGGGAGGCGAGACCCAGTACTTC
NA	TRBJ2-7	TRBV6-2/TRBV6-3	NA	CASSYRTSTYEQYF	TGTGCCAGCAGTTACCGGACATCTACCTACGAGCAGTACTTC
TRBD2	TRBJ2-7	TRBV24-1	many	CATSETGTSGRNYEQYF	TGTGCCACCAGTGAAACCGGGACTAGCGGGAGGAACTACGAGCAGTACTTC
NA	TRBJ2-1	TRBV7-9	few	CASSTGLSSYNEQFF	TGTGCCAGCAGCACCGGGCTGAGCTCCTACAATGAGCAGTTCTTC
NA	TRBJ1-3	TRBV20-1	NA	CSAREAGRFGNTIYF	TGCAGTGCTAGAGAGGCCGGCAGATTTGGAAACACCATATATTTT
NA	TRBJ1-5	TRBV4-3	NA	CASSQDSGIYSNQPQHF	TGCGCCAGCAGCCAAGATTCGGGAATTTATAGCAATCAGCCCCAGCATTTT
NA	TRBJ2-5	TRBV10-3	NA	CAISELGGAGETQYF	TGTGCCATCAGTGAGTTAGGGGGGGCTGGAGAGACCCAGTACTTC
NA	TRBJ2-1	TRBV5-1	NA	CASSWGGGSTSYNGQFF	TGCGCCAGCAGCTGGGGAGGGGGCTCAACGTCCTACAATGGGCAGTTCTTC
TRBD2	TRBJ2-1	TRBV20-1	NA	CSATSGSAYNEQFF	TGCAGTGCTACTAGCGGGAGCGCTTACAATGAGCAGTTCTTC
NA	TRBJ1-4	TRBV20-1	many	CSARDTGMEKLFF	TGCAGTGCTAGAGATACAGGGATGGAAAAACTGTTTTTT
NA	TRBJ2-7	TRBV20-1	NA	CSARDNPRMGAAYEQYF	TGCAGTGCTAGAGATAATCCCCGTATGGGAGCGGCCTACGAGCAGTACTTC
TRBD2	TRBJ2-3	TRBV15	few	CATRKGLVGTDTRYF	TGTGCCACCAGGAAGGGACTAGTCGGCACAGATACGCGGTATTTT
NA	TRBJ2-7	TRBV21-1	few	CASSSRFERESIEQYF	TGTGCCAGCAGCAGTAGATTCGAGCGGGAGTCGATCGAGCAGTACTTC
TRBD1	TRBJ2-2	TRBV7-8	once	CASSIHRDRDTGELFF	TGTGCCAGCAGCATTCACCGGGACAGGGATACCGGGGAGCTGTTTTTT
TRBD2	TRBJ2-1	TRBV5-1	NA	CASSLGRGSGRANEQFF	TGCGCCAGCAGCTTGGGGAGGGGTAGCGGGAGGGCCAATGAGCAGTTCTTC
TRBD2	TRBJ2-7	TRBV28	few	CASSLASSGTSGSNDEQYF	TGTGCCAGCAGTTTAGCCAGCTCCGGGACTAGCGGGAGTAACGACGAGCAGTACTTC
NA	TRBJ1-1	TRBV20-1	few	CSARDRRRNTEAFF	TGCAGTGCTAGAGATCGGAGGCGGAACACTGAAGCTTTCTTT
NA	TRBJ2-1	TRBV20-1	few	CSAGDLSYNEQSF	TGCAGTGCTGGGGACCTCTCCTACAATGAGCAGTCCTTC
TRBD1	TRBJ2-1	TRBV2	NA	CASNPGRGRPNEQFF	TGTGCCAGCAACCCGGGCAGGGGGCGCCCAAATGAGCAGTTCTTC
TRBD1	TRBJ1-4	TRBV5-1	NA	CASSSGQITEKLFF	TGCGCCAGCAGCTCGGGACAGATTACTGAAAAACTGTTTTTT
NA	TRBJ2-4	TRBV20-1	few	CAAKGQAKNIQYF	TGCGCCGCCAAGGGGCAGGCCAAAAACATTCAGTACTTC
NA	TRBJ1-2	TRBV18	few	CASSPSPGYGYTF	TGTGCCAGCTCACCCTCCCCGGGGTATGGCTACACCTTC
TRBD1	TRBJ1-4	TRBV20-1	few	CSAKGQGYEKLFF	TGCAGTGCCAAGGGACAGGGCTACGAAAAACTGTTTTTT
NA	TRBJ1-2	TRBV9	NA	CASSVGDSDYGYTF	TGTGCCAGCAGCGTAGGAGATTCAGACTATGGCTACACCTTC
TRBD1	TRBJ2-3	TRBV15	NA	CATSRGQGVDTQYF	TGTGCCACCAGCAGAGGACAGGGGGTGGATACGCAGTATTTT
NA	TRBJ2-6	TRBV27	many	CASSFDSGANVLTF	TGTGCCAGCAGTTTCGACTCTGGGGCCAACGTCCTGACTTTC
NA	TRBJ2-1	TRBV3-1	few	CASSQDMLAGNEQFF	TGTGCCAGCAGCCAAGATATGCTAGCAGGAAATGAGCAGTTCTTC
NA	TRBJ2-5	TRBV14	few	CASSQFPRGETQYF	TGTGCCAGCAGCCAATTTCCCCGGGGAGAGACCCAGTACTTC
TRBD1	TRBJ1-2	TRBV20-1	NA	CSASPRGQGGHYGYTF	TGCAGTGCTAGCCCCAGGGGACAGGGAGGTCACTATGGCTACACCTTC
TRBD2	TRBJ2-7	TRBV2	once	CASSVQPSGRPYEQYF	TGTGCCAGCAGTGTACAGCCTAGCGGGAGGCCCTACGAGCAGTACTTC
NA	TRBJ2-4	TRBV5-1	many	CASSLGPQTAKNIQYF	TGCGCCAGCAGCTTGGGGCCGCAAACAGCCAAAAACATTCAGTACTTC
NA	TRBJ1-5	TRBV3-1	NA	CASSQDRAKRTSTYSTDTQHF	TGTGCCAGCAGCCAAGACCGCGCGAAGAGGACTAGCACCTATTCCACAGATACGCAGCATTTT
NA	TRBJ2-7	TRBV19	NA	CASSMGTTTYEQYF	TGTGCCAGTAGTATGGGGACGACCACCTACGAGCAGTACTTC
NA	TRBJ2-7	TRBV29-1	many	CSVERGDEQYF	TGCAGCGTTGAAAGGGGGGACGAGCAGTACTTC
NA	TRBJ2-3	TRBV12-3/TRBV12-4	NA	CASSRDFFRGDTQYF	TGTGCCAGCAGTCGGGACTTCTTCCGAGGAGATACGCAGTATTTT
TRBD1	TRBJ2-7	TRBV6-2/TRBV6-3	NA	CASSYQTGWAEQYF	TGTGCCAGCAGTTACCAGACAGGGTGGGCCGAGCAGTACTTC
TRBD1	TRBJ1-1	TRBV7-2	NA	CASSSQGVSTEAFF	TGTGCCAGCAGCTCACAGGGGGTCAGCACTGAAGCTTTCTTT
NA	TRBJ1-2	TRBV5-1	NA	CASSFLGGQRNYGYTF	TGCGCCAGCAGCTTTTTGGGCGGACAGAGAAACTATGGCTACACCTTC
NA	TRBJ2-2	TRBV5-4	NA	CASSLLPENTGELFF	TGTGCCAGCAGCTTGCTGCCGGAGAACACCGGGGAGCTGTTTTTT
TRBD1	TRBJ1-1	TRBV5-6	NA	CASSRPGQGMILGTEAFF	TGTGCCAGCAGCCGACCGGGACAGGGTATGATCCTTGGCACTGAAGCTTTCTTT